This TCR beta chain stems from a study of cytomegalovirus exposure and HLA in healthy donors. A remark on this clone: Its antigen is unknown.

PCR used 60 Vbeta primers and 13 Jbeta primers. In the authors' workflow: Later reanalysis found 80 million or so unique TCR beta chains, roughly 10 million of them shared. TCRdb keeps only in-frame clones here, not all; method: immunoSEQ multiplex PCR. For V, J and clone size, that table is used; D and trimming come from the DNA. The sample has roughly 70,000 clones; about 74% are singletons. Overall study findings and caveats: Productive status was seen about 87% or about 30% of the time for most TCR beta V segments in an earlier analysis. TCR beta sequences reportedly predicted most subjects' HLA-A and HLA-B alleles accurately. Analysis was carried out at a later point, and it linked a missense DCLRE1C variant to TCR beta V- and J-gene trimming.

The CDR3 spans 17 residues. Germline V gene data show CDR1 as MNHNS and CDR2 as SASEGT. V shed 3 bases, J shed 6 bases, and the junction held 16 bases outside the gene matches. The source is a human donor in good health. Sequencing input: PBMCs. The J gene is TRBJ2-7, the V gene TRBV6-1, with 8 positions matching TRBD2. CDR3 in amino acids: CASSDLILAGLLGEQYF. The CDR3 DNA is TGTGCCAGCAGTGACCTTATTTTAGCGGGGCTCTTGGGCGAGCAGTACTTC.